This entry lists 29 T cell receptor beta chains sequenced from one sample in a study of immune evolution from preneoplasia to lung adenocarcinoma. Clones were read by immunoSEQ multiplex PCR, and TCRdb kept only the in-frame ones, dropping some. The repertoire holds around 3,700 clones, with under 80% as singletons. The sample comprised FFPE minimally invasive lung adenocarcinoma tissue. The receptors stem from an older person with lung adenocarcinoma.

Sample share makes this clone large. V usage is TRBV11-1 and J usage is TRBJ2-4, with 7 bases that match TRBD1. V was clipped by 5 bases and J by 5 bases; unmatched bases: 9. The CDR3 length is 15 residues. Per germline, CDR1 SGHAT and CDR2 FQDESV (reference sequence). The chain's CDR3 is CASSPWGQSQNIQYF. The DNA of the CDR3 is TGTGCCAGCAGCCCGTGGGGACAGTCACAAAACATTCAGTACTTC.

The V and J genes are TRBV6-5 and TRBJ1-3; a weak D match, TRBD1 (6 bases). This CDR3 has 16 residues. V lost 4 bases to trimming and J lost 0 bases, with 13 bases between them. The V gene's germline CDR1 is MNHEY and CDR2 SVGAGI. The CDR3 bases are TGTGCCAGCAGTTCCAGGGGAAGAAACTCTGGAAACACCATATATTTT. Translation gives CASSSRGRNSGNTIYF.

This chain uses TRBV5-1 with TRBJ2-3; 10 bases are shared with TRBD2. The V gene end was trimmed by 1 base and the J gene end by 5 bases; junction bases not matched to a gene: 4. CDR3 size: 15 residues. Per the germline V gene, CDR1 is SGHRS and CDR2 is YFSETQ. This CDR3 reads CASSLTSGKGDTQYF. The DNA for the CDR3 is TGCGCCAGCAGCTTGACTAGCGGGAAGGGAGATACGCAGTATTTT.

V is TRBV5-1 and J is TRBJ2-7, with D possibly TRBD1 on 6 matching bases. This CDR3 comprises 13 residues. The germline V and J ends were trimmed by 0 bases and 3 bases, with 7 bases remaining between them. Germline loops: CDR1 SGHRS, CDR2 YFSETQ. CDR3 bases: TGCGCCAGCAGCTTGGAAGGGGGCTACGAGCAGTACTTC. Its translation: CASSLEGGYEQYF.

CDR3 DNA sequence: TGTGCCAGCAGCCCTAAGAGCTCTGGGGCCAACGTCCTGACTTTC. Translated: CASSPKSSGANVLTF. V gene TRBV7-9 combines with J gene TRBJ2-6; D is undetermined. The germline V and J ends were trimmed by 5 bases and 0 bases, with 8 bases remaining between them. Germline-derived CDR1 and CDR2 are SEHNR and FQNEAQ (reference sequence). The CDR3 spans 15 residues.

The count of this clone is one. The chain couples TRBV7-9 to TRBJ1-1; D is unclear. CDR3 length: 13 residues. V lost 7 bases, J lost 5 bases, and 14 bases lay in between. Germline CDR1 SEHNR, CDR2 FQNEAQ (reference sequence). The CDR3 region has the DNA TGTGCCAGCACCCCAGGTCCCGGGACTGAAGCTTTCTTT. Translation gives CASTPGPGTEAFF.

This rearrangement joins TRBV7-2 to TRBJ2-7; a weak D match, TRBD2 (7 bases). The ends were cut back, 6 bases at V and 2 bases at J, with 14 bases in the middle. Germline values: CDR1 SGHTA, CDR2 FQGNSA. There are 14 residues in the CDR3. The CDR3 DNA reads as TGTGCCAGCAGTATCTGGGAGGGGGCCTACGAGCAGTACTTC. It is translated as CASSIWEGAYEQYF.

V and J are TRBV19 and TRBJ2-7, with no clear D. From germline, CDR1 is LNHDA and CDR2 SQIVND (reference sequence). Trimming pared 6 bases from V and 1 base from J, leaving 13 bases between. This CDR3 region has 14 residues. The CDR3 nucleotides are TGTGCCAGTAGACTTTACAGTTCTTCCTACGAGCAGTACTTC. This translates into CASRLYSSSYEQYF.

The J gene is TRBJ1-2, the V gene TRBV19, with TRBD1 identical over 9 bases. There are 14 residues in the CDR3. Germline V gives CDR1 LNHDA, CDR2 SQIVND (reference sequence). V lost 4 bases to trimming and J lost 5 bases; unmatched junction nucleotides: 5. The CDR3 DNA follows: TGTGCCAGTAGTAGCCGGGACAGGGCGTATGGCTACACCTTC. It encodes CASSSRDRAYGYTF.

The chain combines TRBV25-1 with TRBJ1-2, with 8 positions matching TRBD1. With V trimmed by 4 bases and J by 7 bases, 5 bases remained unmatched. Germline V CDR1 and CDR2: MGHDK, SYGVNS. The CDR3 consists of 13 residues. This CDR3 reads CASSARRGLGYTF. In nucleotides, the CDR3 is TGTGCCAGCAGTGCTCGCAGGGGGCTTGGCTACACCTTC.

The V call is TRBV19, the J call TRBJ1-2; maybe TRBD1 (6 bases). Germline assignment: CDR1 LNHDA and CDR2 SQIVND (reference sequence). V was trimmed by 3 bases and J by 7 bases, leaving 15 bases between them. The CDR3 length is 14 residues. The CDR3 loop is CASSIDSRGAGYTF. DNA for the CDR3: TGTGCCAGTAGTATCGATTCACGGGGGGCTGGCTACACCTTC.

The rearrangement uses TRBV5-1 and TRBJ1-4; TRBD1 aligns across 8 bases. Per the germline V gene, CDR1 is SGHRS and CDR2 is YFSETQ. CDR3 length: 15 amino acids. V trimming: 1 base; J trimming: 3 bases; junction bases outside the gene matches: 2. The CDR3 loop is CASSLQGQANEKLFF. CDR3 nucleotide sequence: TGCGCCAGCAGCTTGCAGGGACAGGCTAATGAAAAACTGTTTTTT.

The J gene is TRBJ2-7, the V gene TRBV18, with 10 bases that match TRBD2. Trimming cost V 3 bases and J 4 bases; bases outside gene matches: 6. The CDR3 is 15 amino acids. Germline CDR1 and CDR2: KGHSH and LQKENI. The CDR3 sequence: CASSPPLAGVYEQYF. The CDR3 DNA sequence: TGTGCCAGCTCACCCCCCCTAGCGGGGGTTTACGAGCAGTACTTC. The full variable domain, completed using reference TRBV18 and TRBJ2-7, is NAGVMQNPRHLVRRRGQEARLRCSPMKGHSHVYWYRQLPEEGLKFMVYLQKENIIDESGMPKERFSAEFPKEGPSILRIQQVVRGDSAAYFCASSPPLAGVYEQYFGPGTRLTVT.

The chain has TRBV7-6 and TRBJ2-5, with TRBD1 matching over 10 bases. This CDR3 spans 16 amino acids. The ends lost 1 base at V and 2 bases at J; junction bases unmatched: 4. The germline V gene has CDR1 SGHVS and CDR2 FNYEAQ. DNA for the CDR3: TGTGCCAGCAGCTTAGGGACAGGGGGGGGTCAAGAGACCCAGTACTTC. This encodes CASSLGTGGGQETQYF.

CDR3 bases: TGTGCCAGCAGTCGGTATATCGGCCAGGCCCATGAGTCCCTTGAAGCTTTCTTT. Amino acid sequence: CASSRYIGQAHESLEAFF. The chain employs TRBV28 and TRBJ1-1; no definite D call. There are 18 residues in the CDR3. V lost 5 bases and J 7 bases, leaving 29 bases between the germline ends. Germline V CDR1 and CDR2: MDHEN, SYDVKM. Filled out from reference TRBV28 and TRBJ1-1, the complete variable domain reads DVKVTQSSRYLVKRTGEKVFLECVQDMDHENMFWYRQDPGLGLRLIYFSYDVKMKEKGDIPEGYSVSREKKERFSLILESASTNQTSMYLCASSRYIGQAHESLEAFFGQGTRLTVV.

The V call is TRBV5-1, the J call TRBJ2-3; D unresolved. Trimming shortened V by 3 bases and J by 4 bases, and 9 bases separated the two germline ends. Germline CDR1 reads SGHRS; CDR2 reads YFSETQ. CDR3 length equals 13 residues. The CDR3 bases are TGCGCCAGCAGCTCACTTAGGGCAGATACGCAGTATTTT. Protein product: CASSSLRADTQYF.

The rearrangement uses TRBV13 and TRBJ2-1, with D possibly being TRBD1 or TRBD2 (6 bases each). This CDR3 has 15 residues. From germline, CDR1 is PRHDT and CDR2 FYEKMQ (reference sequence). The V and J ends lost 5 bases and 0 bases respectively, with 11 bases between them. This chain's CDR3 is CASSEGGLSYNEQFF. CDR3 bases: TGTGCCAGCAGCGAGGGGGGACTCTCCTACAATGAGCAGTTCTTC.

The J gene is TRBJ1-1, the V gene TRBV11-1; TRBD1 is a possible D gene (5 bases). Trimming shortened V by 4 bases and J by 8 bases, and 20 bases separated the two germline ends. The CDR3 length is 15 residues. Looked up from germline, CDR1 is SGHAT and CDR2 is FQDESV (reference sequence). CDR3 protein: CASSSPRGTLDEAFF. CDR3 DNA sequence: TGTGCCAGCAGCTCACCCCGCGGGACTCTCGACGAAGCTTTCTTT.

This chain uses TRBV5-1 with TRBJ2-1; unclear D gene. The CDR3 is made up of 14 amino acids. Germline loops: CDR1 SGHRS, CDR2 YFSETQ. Trimming pared 5 bases from V and 3 bases from J, leaving 12 bases between. CDR3: CASRTNSNYNEQFF. The CDR3 DNA sequence: TGCGCCAGCAGAACTAATTCCAACTACAATGAGCAGTTCTTC.

This clone was detected a few times. This chain links TRBV7-9 with TRBJ2-5, with D uncertain. Trimming left V 3 bases short and J 3 bases short, with 5 bases between. Germline lookup yields CDR1 SEHNR and CDR2 FQNEAQ (reference sequence). The CDR3 runs 12 residues. The CDR3 DNA sequence: TGTGCCAGCAGCTTTGGGGAAGAGACCCAGTACTTC. Translation: CASSFGEETQYF.

V is TRBV29-1 and J is TRBJ2-1, with TRBD1 matching over 7 bases. The V segment lost 2 bases and the J segment 2 bases; nucleotides outside the gene matches: 6. The CDR3 covers 15 residues. The germline gives CDR1 SQVTM, CDR2 ANQGSEA. The CDR3 bases are TGCAGCGTTGAAATTTACGGGACAGCCTACAATGAGCAGTTCTTC. Residues: CSVEIYGTAYNEQFF.

The chain is built from TRBV30 and TRBJ1-1; 7 bases line up with TRBD1. The germline V gene encodes CDR1 GTSNPN and CDR2 SVGIG (reference sequence). There are 14 residues in the CDR3. V dropped 1 base and J dropped 5; count of bases not matched to a gene: 7. CDR3 sequence: CAWSETGYWTEAFF. Written as DNA, the CDR3 is TGTGCCTGGAGTGAGACAGGGTATTGGACTGAAGCTTTCTTT.

This chain links TRBV28 with TRBJ1-2; weak D call: TRBD1 (5 bases). V was cut by 5 bases and J by 5 bases, with 15 bases left in between. The CDR3 extends over 14 amino acids. The germline CDR1 and CDR2 sequences are MDHEN and SYDVKM. As DNA, the CDR3 is TGTGCCAGCAGTCCCCTTGACGGGGGGTATGGCTACACCTTC. This codes for CASSPLDGGYGYTF.

J is TRBJ2-3 and V is TRBV30; the match to TRBD2 covers 7 bases. Germline V gene sequence: CDR1 GTSNPN, CDR2 SVGIG (reference sequence). Trimming removed 4 bases from V and 2 bases from J; junction bases left unmatched: 18. The CDR3 runs 18 residues. The CDR3 is CAWMVPLAGGSLTDTQYF. The DNA of the CDR3 is TGTGCCTGGATGGTACCCTTAGCCGGGGGGTCCCTCACAGATACGCAGTATTTT.

The V gene is TRBV5-6, the J gene TRBJ1-1; D gene unclear. Trimming left V 1 base short and J 6 bases short, with 7 bases between. The CDR3 sequence is 12 residues long. Per the germline V gene, CDR1 is SGHDT and CDR2 is YYEEEE. CDR3 sequence (DNA): TGTGCCAGCAGCTTGACCAGAGCTGAAGCTTTCTTT. Protein product: CASSLTRAEAFF.

This sequence joins TRBV5-6 and TRBJ1-2, with D tentatively TRBD1 (6 bases). The CDR3 totals 14 residues. V was trimmed by 1 base and J by 2 bases, leaving 9 bases between them. Per germline, CDR1 SGHDT and CDR2 YYEEEE. CDR3 sequence (DNA): TGTGCCAGCAGCTTGCCGGGACAAAACTATGGCTACACCTTC. Protein sequence: CASSLPGQNYGYTF.

As to this clone: An end of the junction does not agree with germline; a read error may underlie this. The chain joins TRBV4-1 to TRBJ2-1; 8 bases map to TRBD2. Germline CDR1 MGHRA, CDR2 YSYEKL. The CDR3 has 13 amino acids. CDR3 DNA: TGCGCCAGCAGACAAGACACTAGCGGAACGCAGTTCTTC. As protein: CASRQDTSGTQFF.

The chain combines TRBV5-1 with TRBJ2-6, with D uncertain. Germline CDR1 is SGHRS and CDR2 is YFSETQ. The CDR3 spans 14 residues. The germline V and J ends were trimmed by 7 bases and 4 bases, with 12 bases remaining between them. The CDR3 DNA is TGCGCCAGCGGACCCCCTGGGGGGGCCAACGTCCTGACTTTC. This codes for CASGPPGGANVLTF.

The V and J genes are TRBV19 and TRBJ1-5; D is unresolved. Germline lookup yields CDR1 LNHDA and CDR2 SQIVND (reference sequence). There are 16 residues in the CDR3. V lost 3 bases and J lost 7, with 19 bases in between. As DNA, the CDR3 is TGTGCCAGTAGTATTCAAGCGGGTACGGGCGCACAGCCCCAGCATTTT. This gives the protein CASSIQAGTGAQPQHF. The whole variable domain, filled in from reference TRBV19 and TRBJ1-5, reads DGGITQSPKYLFRKEGQNVTLSCEQNLNHDAMYWYRQDPGQGLRLIYYSQIVNDFQKGDIAEGYSVSREKKESFPLTVTSAQKNPTAFYLCASSIQAGTGAQPQHFGDGTRLSIL.